One and the same sample provided the 2 T cell receptor beta chains below, sequenced in a study of cytomegalovirus exposure and HLA in healthy donors. The PCR used 60 Vbeta and 13 Jbeta primers. Libraries were prepared by immunoSEQ multiplex PCR; TCRdb keeps only in-frame clonotypes and omits some of them. Of some 150,000 clones in the sample, roughly four fifths are singletons; the top ten hold about 10%. Sequenced sample: PBMCs. These receptor sequences come from a man aged 50-60 years in good health and CMV-seropositive.

The V and J genes are TRBV28 and TRBJ1-2, with 7 positions matching TRBD1. The CDR3 sequence is 15 residues long. CDR1 MDHEN and CDR2 SYDVKM come from the germline V gene. V shed 4 bases, J shed 8 bases, and the junction held 13 bases outside the gene matches. The CDR3 DNA follows: TGTGCCAGCAGTTCCGAGACAGGGTTGGTAGAAGGCTACACCTTC. Protein sequence: CASSSETGLVEGYTF.

The chain has TRBV5-4 and TRBJ1-4; D perhaps matches TRBD1 (6 bases). The CDR3 covers 16 residues. The ends were cut back, 1 base at V and 0 bases at J, with 10 bases in the middle. The V gene's germline CDR1 is SGHNT and CDR2 YYREEE (reference sequence). Written as DNA, the CDR3 is TGTGCCAGCAGCTTGCGGGCAGGGGCAACTAATGAAAAACTGTTTTTT. Translation gives CASSLRAGATNEKLFF.